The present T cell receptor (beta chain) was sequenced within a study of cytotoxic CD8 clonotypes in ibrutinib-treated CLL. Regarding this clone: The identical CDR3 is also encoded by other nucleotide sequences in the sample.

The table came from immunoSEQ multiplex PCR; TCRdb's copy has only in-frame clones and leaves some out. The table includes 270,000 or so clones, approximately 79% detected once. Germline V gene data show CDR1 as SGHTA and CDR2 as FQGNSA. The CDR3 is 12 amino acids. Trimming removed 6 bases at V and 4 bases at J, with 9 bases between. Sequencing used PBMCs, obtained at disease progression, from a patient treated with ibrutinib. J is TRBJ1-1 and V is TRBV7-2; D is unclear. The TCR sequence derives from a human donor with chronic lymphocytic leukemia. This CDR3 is CASSPRSTEAFF. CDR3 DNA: TGTGCCAGCAGTCCCCGGAGCACTGAAGCTTTCTTT.